This T cell receptor (beta chain) was captured by sequencing in a study of preoperative IRX-2 immunotherapy in early breast cancer. The data were produced by immunoSEQ multiplex PCR, yet TCRdb's version contains in-frame clones alone and is incomplete. The sample yields approximately 11,000 clones, 75% to 90% seen once. Germline V lookup: CDR1 SGHRS, CDR2 YFSETQ. CDR3 length: 15 amino acids. V was trimmed by 2 bases and J by 0 bases, leaving 10 bases between them. Treatment specified: preoperative locoregional IRX-2 cytokine immunotherapy. Preoperative locoregional IRX-2 cytokine immunotherapy was tested in the phase Ib source study.

The V and J genes are TRBV5-1 and TRBJ2-3; maybe TRBD2 (5 bases). This sample comprised lymph node tissue, obtained before IRX-2 immunotherapy. The sequence derives from a human donor with breast cancer. The CDR3 DNA reads TGCGCCAGCAGCTTCCAGCGGAGTAGCACAGATACGCAGTATTTT. Protein sequence: CASSFQRSSTDTQYF.